Sequencing of this TCR beta chain was carried out in a study of blood T cell repertoires in COVID-19. Overall study: T cells, B-cell-depleted T cells, or PBMCs supplied cDNA or gDNA.

Participants were aged about 18 to 90 years, lived in 24 US areas, and enrolled virtually. Recovery among Cohort 3 donors was established by two negative PCRs, clearance, or symptom resolution. In germline, CDR1 is SGHRS, CDR2 YFSETQ. V gave up 4 bases and J gave up 2 bases, with 19 bases separating them. The CDR3 is 16 residues long. This clone was seen once. Authors' processing steps: Estimated nucleated cell counts came from reference gene primer amplification. This table comes from immunoSEQ multiplex PCR, and its TCRdb copy is limited to in-frame clones, with some not included. That table is the source of V, J and clone size, and D and trimming were worked out from the DNA. The sample lists about 140,000 clones; about nine tenths were seen once.

The TCR was taken from a man between 60 and 70 years old who had recovered from COVID-19. The chain combines TRBV5-1 with TRBJ2-7; tentatively, D is TRBD1 (7 bases). Material for sequencing was PBMCs or T cells enriched from blood (not recorded which). The CDR3 is CASSPLQQGRTYEQYF. The CDR3 nucleotides read TGCGCCAGCAGCCCCCTCCAACAGGGGAGGACCTACGAGCAGTACTTC.